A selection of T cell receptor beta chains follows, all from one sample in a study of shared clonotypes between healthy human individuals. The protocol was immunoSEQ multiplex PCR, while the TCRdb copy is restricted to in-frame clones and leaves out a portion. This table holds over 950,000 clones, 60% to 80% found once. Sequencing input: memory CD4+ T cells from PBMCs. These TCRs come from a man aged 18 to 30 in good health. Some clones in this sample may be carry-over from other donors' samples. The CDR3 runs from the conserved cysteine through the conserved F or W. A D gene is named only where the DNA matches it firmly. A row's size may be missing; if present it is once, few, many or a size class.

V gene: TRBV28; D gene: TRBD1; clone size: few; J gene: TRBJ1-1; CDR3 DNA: TGTGCCAGCAGTCCCCGCGGGCAGGGGGCAACTGAAGCTTTCTTT; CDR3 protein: CASSPRGQGATEAFF
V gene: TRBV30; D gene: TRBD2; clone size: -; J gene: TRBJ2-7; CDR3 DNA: TGTGCCTGGTGGACTAGCGGGACCCCCAAGCAGTACTTC; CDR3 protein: CAWWTSGTPKQYF
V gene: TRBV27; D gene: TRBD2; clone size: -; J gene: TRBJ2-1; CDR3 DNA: TGTGCCAGCAGTTTAATCTCTAGCGGGACCTACAATGAGCAGTTCTTC; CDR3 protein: CASSLISSGTYNEQFF
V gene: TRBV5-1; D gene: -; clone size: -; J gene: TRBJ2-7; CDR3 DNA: TGCGCCAGCACCAAAGACGGGGAGCAGTACTTC; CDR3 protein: CASTKDGEQYF
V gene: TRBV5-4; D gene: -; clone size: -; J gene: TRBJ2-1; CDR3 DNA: TGTGCCAGCAGCTTGCGGCGGAACTACAATGAGCAGTTCTTC; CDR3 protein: CASSLRRNYNEQFF
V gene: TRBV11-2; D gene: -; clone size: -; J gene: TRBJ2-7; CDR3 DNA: TGTGCCAGCAGCTTAAGTTCTAGCGCTAGCTCCTACGAGCAGTACTTC; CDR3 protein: CASSLSSSASSYEQYF
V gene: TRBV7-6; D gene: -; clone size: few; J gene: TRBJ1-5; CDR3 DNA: TGTGCCAGCAGCTTAGGACAACAGCCCCAGCATTTT; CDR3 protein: CASSLGQQPQHF
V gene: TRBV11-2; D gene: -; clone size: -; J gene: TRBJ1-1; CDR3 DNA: TGTGCCAGCAGCCCGCTAGGCCGCCCCGGAGCTTTCTTT; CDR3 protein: CASSPLGRPGAFF
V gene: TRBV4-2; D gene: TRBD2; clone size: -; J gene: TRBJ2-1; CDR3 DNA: TGTGCCAGCAGCCAAGGGACTAGCGGGACGTTCCCCTACAATGAGCAGTTCTTC; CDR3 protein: CASSQGTSGTFPYNEQFF
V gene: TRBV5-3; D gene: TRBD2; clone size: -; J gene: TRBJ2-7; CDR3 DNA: TGTGCCAGCAGCTCCCGAGGACTAGCGGGCGAGCAGTACTTC; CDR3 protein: CASSSRGLAGEQYF
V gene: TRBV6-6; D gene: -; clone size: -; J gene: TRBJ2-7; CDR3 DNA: TGTGCCAGCAGCCCGGACTGGGCAAGAACCTACGAGCAGTACTTC; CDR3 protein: CASSPDWARTYEQYF
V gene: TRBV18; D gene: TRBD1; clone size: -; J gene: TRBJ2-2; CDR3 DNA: TGTGCCAGCTCACCACTGGGACAGGGGAGCACCGGGGAGCTGTTTTTT; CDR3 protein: CASSPLGQGSTGELFF
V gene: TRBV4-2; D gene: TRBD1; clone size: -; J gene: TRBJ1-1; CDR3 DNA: TGTGCCAGCAGCAATCCCGGGACAGGGGACACTGAAGCTTTCTTT; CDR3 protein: CASSNPGTGDTEAFF
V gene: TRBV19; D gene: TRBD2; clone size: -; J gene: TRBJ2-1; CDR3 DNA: TGTGCCAGTAGCGCGGGACTAGCACTGCTCCTATACAATGAGCAGTTCTTC; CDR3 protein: CASSAGLALLLYNEQFF
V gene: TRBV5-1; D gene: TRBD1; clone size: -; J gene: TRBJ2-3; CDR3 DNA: TGCGCCAGCAGCCTTGGGACAGCCCCACTTGATACGCAGTATTTT; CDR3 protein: CASSLGTAPLDTQYF
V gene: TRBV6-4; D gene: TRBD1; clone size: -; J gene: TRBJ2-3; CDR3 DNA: TGTGCCAGCAGCCCCGAGACAGGGGGCGCAGATACGCAGTATTTT; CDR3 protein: CASSPETGGADTQYF
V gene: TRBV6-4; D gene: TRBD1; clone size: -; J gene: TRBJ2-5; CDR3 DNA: TGTGCCAGCAGTGATCGACAGGGCGAAGAGACCCAGTACTTC; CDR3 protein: CASSDRQGEETQYF
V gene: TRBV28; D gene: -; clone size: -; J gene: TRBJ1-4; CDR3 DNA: TGTGCCAGCAGCCAGGCTGCAACTAATGAAGAACTGTTTTTT; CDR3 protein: CASSQAATNEELFF
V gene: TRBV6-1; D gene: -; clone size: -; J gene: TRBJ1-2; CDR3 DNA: TGTGCCAGCAGTGAAGGAACCTCCAATGCTAACTATGGCTACACCTTC; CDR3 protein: CASSEGTSNANYGYTF
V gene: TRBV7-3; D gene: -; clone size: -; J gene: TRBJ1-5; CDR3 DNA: TGTGCCAGCAGCTTAAGGGCGGACGACAATCAGCCCCAGCATTTT; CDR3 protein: CASSLRADDNQPQHF
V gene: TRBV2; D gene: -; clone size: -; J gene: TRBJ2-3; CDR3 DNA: TGTGCCAGCAGTGAGAGGACATTCGGAGATACGCAGTATTTT; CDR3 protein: CASSERTFGDTQYF
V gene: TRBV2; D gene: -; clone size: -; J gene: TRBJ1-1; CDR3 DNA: TGTGCCAGCAATGATCGGACGAGAAGAAGTGAAGCTTTCTTT; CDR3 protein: CASNDRTRRSEAFF
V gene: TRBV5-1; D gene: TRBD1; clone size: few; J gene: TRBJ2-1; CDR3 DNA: TGCGCCAGCAGCTACGGACAGGATCTCTACAATGAGCAGTTCTTC; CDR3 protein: CASSYGQDLYNEQFF
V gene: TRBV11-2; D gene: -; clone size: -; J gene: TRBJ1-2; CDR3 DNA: TGTGCCAGCAGCTTAGACACCGCCTATGGCTACACCTTC; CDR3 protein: CASSLDTAYGYTF